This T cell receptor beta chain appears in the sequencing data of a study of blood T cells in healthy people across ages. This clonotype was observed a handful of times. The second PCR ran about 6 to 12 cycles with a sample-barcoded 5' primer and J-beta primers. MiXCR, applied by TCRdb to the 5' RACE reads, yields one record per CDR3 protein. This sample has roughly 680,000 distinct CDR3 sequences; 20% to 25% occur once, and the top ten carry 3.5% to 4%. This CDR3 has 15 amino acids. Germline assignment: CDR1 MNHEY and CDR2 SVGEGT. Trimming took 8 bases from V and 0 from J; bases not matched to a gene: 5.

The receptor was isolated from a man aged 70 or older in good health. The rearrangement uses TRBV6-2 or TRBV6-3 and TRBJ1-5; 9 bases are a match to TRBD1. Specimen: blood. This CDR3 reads CASGRGQGSNQPQHF. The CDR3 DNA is TGTGCCAGCGGCCGGGGACAGGGTAGCAATCAGCCCCAGCATTTT.